Presented here are 6 T cell receptor beta chains from one specimen sequenced in a study of control samples from healthy donors and cancer patients. This table comes from immunoSEQ multiplex PCR, and its TCRdb copy is limited to in-frame clones, with some not included. The sample's table shows about 200,000 clones. The sequenced sample was blood. These receptors came from a woman aged 25 to 39 in good health.

The chain links TRBV28 to TRBJ1-6; TRBD1 might be the D (5 bases). V dropped 3 bases and J dropped 12 bases, with 15 bases sitting between them. The V gene's germline CDR1 is MDHEN and CDR2 SYDVKM. The CDR3 has 14 amino acids. CDR3 DNA: TGTGCCAGCAGTTTTGGGGGGTCCGCCATACCCCTCCACTTT. Its protein is CASSFGGSAIPLHF.

The chain links TRBV28 to TRBJ2-7; D might be TRBD1 (5 bases). The CDR3 is 11 residues long. V lost 7 bases, J lost 5 bases, and 9 bases lay in between. CDR1 is MDHEN and CDR2 is SYDVKM in the germline V gene. In DNA form, the CDR3 reads TGTGCCAGCACCCTCAGGGACGAGCAGTACTTC. Translation gives CASTLRDEQYF.

CDR3 bases: TGTGCCAGTCAACCGGAAGCAGCGTATCAGCCCCAGCATTTT. It codes for CASQPEAAYQPQHF. The rearrangement joins TRBV6-5 to TRBJ1-5; D not resolved. The CDR3 has 14 residues. Germline CDR1 is MNHEY and CDR2 is SVGAGI. Trimming shortened V by 9 bases and J by 5 bases, and 17 bases separated the two germline ends.

This chain connects TRBV9 to TRBJ1-3; the D is unclear. CDR3 length: 15 residues. Germline V gives CDR1 SGDLS, CDR2 YYNGEE. V was trimmed by 0 bases and J by 2 bases, leaving 9 bases between them. As DNA, the CDR3 is TGTGCCAGCAGCGTAGATTTCGGGGCTGGAAACACCATATATTTT. It translates to CASSVDFGAGNTIYF.

The chain carries TRBV3-1 (or the pseudogene TRBV3-2) and TRBJ2-1, with 8 positions matching TRBD1. Germline values: CDR1 LGHDT, CDR2 YNNKEL (reference sequence). With 4 bases clipped from V and 5 bases from J, the junction kept 10 bases outside the gene matches. The CDR3 has 16 residues. Here the CDR3 reads CASSRAGTGGHNEQFF. In DNA, the CDR3 is TGTGCCAGCAGCCGAGCCGGGACAGGAGGGCACAATGAGCAGTTCTTC.

CDR3 region: CASSLRTGAAGEQYF. In DNA form, the CDR3 reads TGTGCCAGCAGCTTGCGGACAGGGGCCGCCGGCGAGCAGTACTTC. The genes are TRBV5-5 and TRBJ2-7; 9 bases fit TRBD1. Germline values: CDR1 SGHKS, CDR2 YYEKEE (reference sequence). The CDR3 is made up of 15 amino acids. V trimming: 1 base; J trimming: 6 bases; junction bases outside the gene matches: 8. Full variable domain (missing parts from reference TRBV5-5 and TRBJ2-7): DAGVTQSPTHLIKTRGQQVTLRCSPISGHKSVSWYQQVLGQGPQFIFQYYEKEERGRGNFPDRFSARQFPNYSSELNVNALLLGDSALYLCASSLRTGAAGEQYFGPGTRLTVT.